This T cell receptor (beta chain) was retrieved from a study of cytomegalovirus exposure and HLA in healthy donors. Profiled with immunoSEQ multiplex PCR; TCRdb holds only in-frame clones, not every one. There are under 200,000 clones in the sample; approximately 89% occur only once, and 10% lies in the top ten. The sequenced material came from PBMCs. The clonotype was recovered from a woman aged 18-30 years in good health and CMV-seropositive.

As DNA, the CDR3 is TGCGCCAGCAGCCAAGAAGGCCTGGCGGGGTCCGGGGAGCTGTTTTTT. Its translation: CASSQEGLAGSGELFF. V and J are TRBV4-1 and TRBJ2-2; weak D call: TRBD2 (6 bases). Germline CDR1 reads MGHRA; CDR2 reads YSYEKL. The V end lost 0 bases, the J end lost 6 bases, and 14 bases lay between the germline ends. The CDR3 runs to 16 residues.